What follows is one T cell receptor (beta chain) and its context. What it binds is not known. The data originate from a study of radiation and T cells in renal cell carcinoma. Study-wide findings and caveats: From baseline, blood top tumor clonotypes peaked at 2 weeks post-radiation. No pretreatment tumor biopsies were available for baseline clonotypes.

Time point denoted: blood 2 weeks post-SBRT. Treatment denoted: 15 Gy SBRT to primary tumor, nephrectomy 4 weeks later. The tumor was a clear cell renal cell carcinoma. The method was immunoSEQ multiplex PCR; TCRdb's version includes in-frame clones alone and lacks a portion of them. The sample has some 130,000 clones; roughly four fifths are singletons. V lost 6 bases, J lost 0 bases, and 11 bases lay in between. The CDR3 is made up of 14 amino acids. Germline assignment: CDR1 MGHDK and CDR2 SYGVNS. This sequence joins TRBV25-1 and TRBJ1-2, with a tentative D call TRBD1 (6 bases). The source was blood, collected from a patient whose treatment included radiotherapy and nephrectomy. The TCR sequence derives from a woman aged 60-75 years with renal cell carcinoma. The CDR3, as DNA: TGTGCCAGCAGAGGGACATCGTCTAACTATGGCTACACCTTC. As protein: CASRGTSSNYGYTF.